The next 20 T cell receptor beta chains were all read from a single sample in a study of metastatic and nonmetastatic thyroid tumors. Patients were all untreated before their thyroid surgery. TCRdb used MiXCR to call clones anew from the PCR reads. The sample includes some 15,000 clones, 15% to 17% of them seen just once. The sample was blood. Receptors originate from a female donor with papillary thyroid cancer or a benign thyroid nodule (not recorded which). Some clones in this sample may be carry-over from other donors' samples.

This clone was seen a few times. J is TRBJ2-7 and V is TRBV15, with D uncertain. Germline CDR1 reads LNHNV; CDR2 reads YYDKDF (reference sequence). The CDR3 is 13 residues long. V was trimmed by 3 bases and J by 0 bases, leaving 6 bases between them. The CDR3 nucleotides are TGTGCCACCAGCAGGCAGGCCTCCTACGAGCAGTACTTC. Its protein product is CATSRQASYEQYF.

This clone appeared many times. This could be a read error, since a much larger clone is one nucleotide away. The same CDR3 arises from other DNA sequences in this sample as well. This chain joins TRBV19 and TRBJ1-6; D is uncertain. CDR1 is LNHDA, CDR2 SQIVND, per germline (reference sequence). Trimming shortened V by 6 bases and J by 10 bases, and 10 bases separated the two germline ends. The CDR3 length is 12 residues. The CDR3 spells CASRVVNSPLHF. The CDR3 coding sequence is TGTGCCAGTAGGGTGGTTAACTCACCCCTCCACTTT.

By its share, this clone is medium-sized. The chain uses TRBV6-2 or TRBV6-3 and TRBJ2-1, with 14 bases that match TRBD2. CDR1 MNHEY and CDR2 SVGEGT come from the germline V gene. The CDR3 length is 16 residues. With 5 bases clipped from V and 6 bases from J, the junction kept 6 bases outside the gene matches. The CDR3 protein is CASSRTSGGRFNEQFF. The DNA of the CDR3 is TGTGCCAGCAGTCGGACTAGCGGGGGGCGGTTCAATGAGCAGTTCTTC.

This clone was counted ten times or more. V is TRBV20-1 and J is TRBJ2-3, with 7 bases aligning to TRBD2. Germline V gene lookup returns CDR1 DFQATT and CDR2 SNEGSKA (reference sequence). This CDR3 comprises 13 residues. V was pared by 4 bases and J by 5 bases, with 6 bases of the junction left unmatched. The CDR3 is CSAIIGRGDTQYF. The CDR3 region has the DNA TGCAGTGCTATTATAGGGAGGGGAGATACGCAGTATTTT.

By share of the sample, this clone is medium-sized. The CDR3 bases are TGTGCCAGCAGGGGGGGAACTGAAGCTTTCTTT. Translated: CASRGGTEAFF. The chain joins TRBV6-1 to TRBJ1-1, with a weak D call TRBD1 (5 bases). V was cut by 6 bases and J by 5 bases, with 7 bases left in between. Germline-derived CDR1 and CDR2 are MNHNS and SASEGT. The CDR3 extends over 11 amino acids.

This clone is labeled as medium-sized. This chain links TRBV6-1 with TRBJ2-7, with 7 positions matching TRBD1. Per the germline V gene, CDR1 is MNHNS and CDR2 is SASEGT. V lost 5 bases, J lost 5 bases, and 12 bases stayed unmatched. This CDR3 spans 15 amino acids. CDR3 DNA: TGTGCCAGCAGTACCGACAGGGTTTTGATCCACGAGCAGTACTTC. It is translated as CASSTDRVLIHEQYF.

This clone was recorded many times. The chain links TRBV19 to TRBJ2-3; 10 positions agree with TRBD2. Trimming removed 5 bases from V and 1 base from J; junction bases left unmatched: 9. The CDR3 is made up of 17 amino acids. The germline V gene has CDR1 LNHDA and CDR2 SQIVND (reference sequence). The CDR3 bases are TGTGCCAGTAGTGTCGACACTAGCGGGGATCGCACAGATACGCAGTATTTT. Translated, it gives CASSVDTSGDRTDTQYF.

The chain is built from TRBV11-2 and TRBJ2-3, with D tentatively TRBD2 (6 bases). Germline CDR1 is SGHAT and CDR2 is FQNNGV. Trimming shortened V by 5 bases and J by 5 bases, and 11 bases separated the two germline ends. This CDR3 is built from 13 residues. The CDR3 reads CASSPPGGDTQYF. The CDR3 DNA is TGTGCCAGCAGCCCTCCCGGGGGAGATACGCAGTATTTT.

By its share, this clone is medium-sized. J is TRBJ2-2 and V is TRBV6-4, with D possibly being TRBD2 (5 bases). Per the germline V gene, CDR1 is MRHNA and CDR2 is SNTAGT. The CDR3 contains 15 residues. Trimming stripped 3 bases from V and 4 bases from J, with 12 bases between. In nucleotides, the CDR3 is TGTGCCAGCAGTGAGGCGGGCTCGGGCACCGGGGAGCTGTTTTTT. Its protein product is CASSEAGSGTGELFF.

This clone was detected only a few times. The chain couples TRBV20-1 to TRBJ1-2, with unresolved D. The CDR3 totals 13 residues. Deletions cut 6 bases from V and 6 bases from J, with 17 bases between. The germline gives CDR1 DFQATT, CDR2 SNEGSKA (reference sequence). Here the CDR3 reads CSASVGLINGYTF. The CDR3 coding sequence is TGCAGTGCCAGTGTCGGCCTCATAAATGGCTACACCTTC.

This clone has ten or more counts. V and J are TRBV29-1 and TRBJ1-2; a weak D match, TRBD1 (5 bases). Trimming stripped 7 bases from V and 0 bases from J, with 9 bases between. CDR1 SQVTM and CDR2 ANQGSEA come from the germline V gene. There are 12 residues in the CDR3. In nucleotides, the CDR3 is TGCAGCGGGGGCAGTCCTAACTATGGCTACACCTTC. Protein sequence: CSGGSPNYGYTF.

This clone has ten or more counts. V usage is TRBV3-1 and J usage is TRBJ1-1, with D unresolved. The CDR3 is made up of 13 amino acids. Trimming stripped 1 base from V and 6 bases from J, with 9 bases between. Germline V CDR1 and CDR2: LGHDT, YNNKEL (reference sequence). CDR3 sequence (DNA): TGTGCCAGCAGCCAAGCAGCGAGGTCTGAAGCTTTCTTT. Protein sequence: CASSQAARSEAFF.

This clone was observed at least ten times. The chain links TRBV4-1 to TRBJ2-7; D could derive from TRBD1 or TRBD2 (5 bases each). In germline, CDR1 is MGHRA, CDR2 YSYEKL. There are 15 residues in the CDR3. V was shortened by 0 bases and J by 2 bases, with 11 bases between the two germline ends. The CDR3 bases are TGCGCCAGCAGCCAAGATGGGACGGTGGCCTACGAGCAGTACTTC. Amino acids: CASSQDGTVAYEQYF.

Comment on this clone: Other DNA sequences in the sample encode the same CDR3. The chain carries TRBV4-1 and TRBJ1-5, with D unclear. V shed 1 base and J shed 0 bases, with 7 bases lying between them. CDR3 length: 15 residues. Germline V CDR1 and CDR2: MGHRA, YSYEKL. The CDR3, as DNA: TGCGCCAGCAGCCAAGTTCCAGGTAGCAATCAGCCCCAGCATTTT. Translation gives CASSQVPGSNQPQHF.

This clone was picked up many times. The V gene is TRBV5-1, the J gene TRBJ2-1; tentatively, D is TRBD2 (6 bases). This CDR3 has 16 amino acids. Germline V gene sequence: CDR1 SGHRS, CDR2 YFSETQ. Trimming took off 2 bases at V and 5 bases at J, with 17 bases between the two ends. CDR3 coding DNA: TGCGCCAGCAGCTTTACTCCCGGGGGTCAAAACAATGAGCAGTTCTTC. Its translation: CASSFTPGGQNNEQFF. The complete variable domain, with remaining parts taken from reference TRBV5-1 and TRBJ2-1, reads KAGVTQTPRYLIKTRGQQVTLSCSPISGHRSVSWYQQTPGQGLQFLFEYFSETQRNKGNFPGRFSGRQFSNSRSEMNVSTLELGDSALYLCASSFTPGGQNNEQFFGPGTRLTVL.

Many counts were recorded for this clone. The chain links TRBV5-1 to TRBJ2-6; D is possibly TRBD1 (6 bases). V dropped 1 base and J dropped 1 base, with 6 bases sitting between them. This CDR3 is built from 15 residues. Germline CDR1 reads SGHRS; CDR2 reads YFSETQ. CDR3 sequence (DNA): TGCGCCAGCAGCTTGACAGGGTCTGGGGCCAACGTCCTGACTTTC. Its translation: CASSLTGSGANVLTF.

This clone is medium-sized. This sequence joins TRBV6-5 and TRBJ2-7; TRBD2 matches 10 bases. The CDR3 runs 15 residues. Germline values: CDR1 MNHEY, CDR2 SVGAGI. V shed 0 bases and J 3 bases; nucleotides not matched to a gene: 2. The CDR3 sequence is CASSYSTSGHYEQYF. The CDR3, as DNA: TGTGCCAGCAGTTACTCGACTAGCGGGCACTACGAGCAGTACTTC.

By share of the sample, this clone is medium-sized. The chain recombines TRBV2 with TRBJ1-6; 7 bases map to TRBD1. Germline CDR1 SNHLY, CDR2 FYNNEI. V dropped 7 bases and J dropped 3; count of bases not matched to a gene: 3. This CDR3 has 14 amino acids. As DNA, the CDR3 is TGTGCCAGCACAGGGGGAAGCTATAATTCACCCCTCCACTTT. Its translation: CASTGGSYNSPLHF.

This clone was counted at least ten times. The chain is built from TRBV3-1 and TRBJ1-2, with TRBD1 matching 9 bases. J lost 8 bases, V lost 3 bases, and 4 bases had no gene match. The germline V gene has CDR1 LGHDT and CDR2 YNNKEL (reference sequence). CDR3 length: 13 amino acids. Here the CDR3 reads CASSHGTGQGYTF. CDR3 nucleotides: TGTGCCAGCAGCCATGGGACAGGGCAAGGCTACACCTTC.

This clone was picked up many times. This chain links TRBV7-9 with TRBJ1-2; D is unclear. The germline V gene encodes CDR1 SEHNR and CDR2 FQNEAQ (reference sequence). The V and J ends lost 1 base and 5 bases respectively, with 5 bases between them. This CDR3 is 12 amino acids long. The CDR3 sequence: CASSLGGYGYTF. The CDR3 nucleotides read TGTGCCAGCAGCTTAGGAGGGTATGGCTACACCTTC.